This record looks at one T cell receptor beta chain sequence and its context. The data were obtained in a study of blood T cell repertoires in COVID-19. Study background: The analysed material was cDNA or gDNA that came from T cells, B-cell-depleted T cells, or PBMCs.

The protocol was immunoSEQ multiplex PCR, while the TCRdb copy is restricted to in-frame clones and leaves out a portion. The sample records about 320,000 clones, about nine tenths being singletons. The CDR3 length is 15 residues. Germline lookup yields CDR1 MDHEN and CDR2 SYDVKM. V lost 5 bases to trimming and J lost 4 bases, with 15 bases between them. The chain links TRBV28 to TRBJ1-5; no reliable D call. This sequence originates from a man aged 60 to 75 who had recovered from COVID-19. The material sequenced was PBMCs or T cells enriched from blood (not recorded which). The CDR3 bases are TGTGCCAGCAGTCGGCGGGCCAGAGGAAATCAGCCCCAGCATTTT. Residues: CASSRRARGNQPQHF.